This TCR beta chain was obtained from a study of regulatory T cells in long-lasting Graves disease. This clonotype has only a few counts. Antigen: not known. The study, taken as a whole, reports: New patients shared approximately 930 public clonotypes, fewer than the 2,500 to 3,500 shared by persistent patients.

Arm-PCR of CDR3 regions and iRepertoire HTBI primers were used to build TCR beta libraries. TCRdb reprocessed the multiplex PCR reads via MiXCR and lists one record per CDR3 protein. The sample has around 500,000 distinct CDR3 sequences; about 16% are singletons. Time point specified: newly diagnosed GD, antithyroid drugs for less than 3 months. RNA isolated from PBMCs was used to make the TCR library. Germline CDR1 SGHRS, CDR2 YFSETQ. V was shortened by 3 bases and J by 1 base, with 11 bases between the two germline ends. The CDR3 covers 14 residues. The same data also went into a second study, on T cells in Graves' hyperthyroidism and ophthalmopathy. From that paper: The hyperthyroidism was newly diagnosed and had lasted under 2 months; the patients were aged 18 to 65. The TCR CDR3 first-round RT-PCR relied on the HTBI primer set.

This sample comprised peripheral blood mononuclear cells (PBMCs), obtained at new diagnosis, from a patient treated with antithyroid drugs. The sequence came from a woman between 40 and 65 years old with Graves disease. The chain uses TRBV5-1 and TRBJ2-7, with TRBD2 as a possible D gene (6 bases). CDR3 amino acids: CASSWGDVSYEQYF. CDR3 nucleotide sequence: TGCGCCAGCAGCTGGGGGGACGTTTCCTACGAGCAGTACTTC.